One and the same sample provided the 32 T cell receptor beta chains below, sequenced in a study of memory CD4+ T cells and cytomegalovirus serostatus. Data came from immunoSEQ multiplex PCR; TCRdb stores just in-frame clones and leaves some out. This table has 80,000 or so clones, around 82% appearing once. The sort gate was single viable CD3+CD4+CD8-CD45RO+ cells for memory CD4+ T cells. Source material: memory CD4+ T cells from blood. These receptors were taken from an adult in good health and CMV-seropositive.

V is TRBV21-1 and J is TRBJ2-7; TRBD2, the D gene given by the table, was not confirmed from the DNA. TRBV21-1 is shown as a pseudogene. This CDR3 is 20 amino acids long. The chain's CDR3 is CASSTYRGPTSGGSSYEQYV. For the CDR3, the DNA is TGTGCCAGCAGCACTTACAGGGGGCCGACTAGCGGGGGAAGCTCCTACGAGCAGTACGTC.

CDR3 nucleotide sequence: TGTGCCAGCAGCCAAGAACAGGACTATGGCTACACCTTC. Amino acids: CASSQEQDYGYTF. V is TRBV14 and J is TRBJ1-2; possible D gene TRBD1, 5 bases. V lost 0 bases and J lost 3, with 5 bases in between. Germline V CDR1 and CDR2: SGHDN, FVKESK. The CDR3 length is 13 residues. The full variable domain, rest sourced from reference TRBV14 and TRBJ1-2, is EAGVTQFPSHSVIEKGQTVTLRCDPISGHDNLYWYRRVMGKEIKFLLHFVKESKQDESGMPNNRFLAERTGGTYSTLKVQPAELEDSGVYFCASSQEQDYGYTFGSGTRLTVV.

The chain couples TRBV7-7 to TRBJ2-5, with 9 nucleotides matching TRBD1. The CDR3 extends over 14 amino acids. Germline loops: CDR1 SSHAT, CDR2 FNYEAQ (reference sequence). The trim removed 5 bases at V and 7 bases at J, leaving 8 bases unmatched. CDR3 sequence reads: CASSPGTGLGTQYF. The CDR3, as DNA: TGTGCCAGCAGCCCTGGGACAGGGCTTGGGACCCAGTACTTC.

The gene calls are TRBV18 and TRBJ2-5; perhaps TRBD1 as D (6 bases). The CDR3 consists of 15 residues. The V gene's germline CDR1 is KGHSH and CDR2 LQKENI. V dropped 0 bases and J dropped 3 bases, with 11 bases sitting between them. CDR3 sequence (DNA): TGTGCCAGCTCACCACCGTTACGGACAGAAGAGACCCAGTACTTC. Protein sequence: CASSPPLRTEETQYF.

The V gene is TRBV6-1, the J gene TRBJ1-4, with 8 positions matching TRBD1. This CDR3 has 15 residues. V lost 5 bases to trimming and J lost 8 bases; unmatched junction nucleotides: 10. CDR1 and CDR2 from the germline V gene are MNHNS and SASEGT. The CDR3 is CASSLRQGTKEKLFF. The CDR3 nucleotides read TGTGCCAGCAGTCTTAGACAGGGGACGAAGGAAAAACTGTTTTTT.

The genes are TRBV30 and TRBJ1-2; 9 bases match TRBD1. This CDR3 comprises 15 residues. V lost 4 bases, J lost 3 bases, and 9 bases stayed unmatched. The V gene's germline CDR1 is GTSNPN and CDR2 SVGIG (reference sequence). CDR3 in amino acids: CAWTSRDRAYYGYTF. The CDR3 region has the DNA TGTGCCTGGACCAGCCGGGACAGGGCCTACTATGGCTACACCTTC.

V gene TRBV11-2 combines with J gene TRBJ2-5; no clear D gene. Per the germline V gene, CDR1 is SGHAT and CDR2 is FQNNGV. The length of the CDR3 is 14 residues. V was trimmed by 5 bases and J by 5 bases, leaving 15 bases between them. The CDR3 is CASSRGPDGETQYF. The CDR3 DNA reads TGTGCCAGCAGCCGTGGGCCGGACGGGGAGACCCAGTACTTC.

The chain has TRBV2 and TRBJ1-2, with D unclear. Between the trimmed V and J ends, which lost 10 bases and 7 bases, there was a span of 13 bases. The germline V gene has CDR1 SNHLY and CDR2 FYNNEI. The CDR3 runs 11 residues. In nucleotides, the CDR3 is TGTGCCACTTCCTTGGGTAGTGGCTACACCTTC. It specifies CATSLGSGYTF.

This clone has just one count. The CDR3: CASSLFSGSPLHF. CDR3 nucleotide sequence: TGTGCCAGCAGTTTATTTTCAGGTTCACCCCTCCACTTT. The chain employs TRBV28 and TRBJ1-6; no reliable D call. The CDR3 contains 13 residues. Looked up from germline, CDR1 is MDHEN and CDR2 is SYDVKM. V lost 1 base and J 9 bases, leaving 7 bases between the germline ends.

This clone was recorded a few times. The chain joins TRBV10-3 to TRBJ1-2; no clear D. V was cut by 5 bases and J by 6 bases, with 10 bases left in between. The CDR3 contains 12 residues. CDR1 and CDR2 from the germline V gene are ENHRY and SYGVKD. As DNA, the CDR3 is TGTGCCATCAGTCTAGCTGGGGATGGCTACACCTTC. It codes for CAISLAGDGYTF.

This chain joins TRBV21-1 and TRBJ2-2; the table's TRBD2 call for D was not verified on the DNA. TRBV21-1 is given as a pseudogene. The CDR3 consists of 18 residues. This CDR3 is CASSKGVGRRANTGELFF. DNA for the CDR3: TGTGCCAGCAGCAAAGGAGTCGGGAGGCGCGCGAACACCGGGGAGCTGTTTTTT.

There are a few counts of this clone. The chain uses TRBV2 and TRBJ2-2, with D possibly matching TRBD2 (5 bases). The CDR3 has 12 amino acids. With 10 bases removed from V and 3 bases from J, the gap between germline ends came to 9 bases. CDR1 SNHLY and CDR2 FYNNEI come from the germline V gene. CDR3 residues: CATTSDTGELFF. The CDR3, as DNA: TGTGCCACCACTAGTGACACCGGGGAGCTGTTTTTT.

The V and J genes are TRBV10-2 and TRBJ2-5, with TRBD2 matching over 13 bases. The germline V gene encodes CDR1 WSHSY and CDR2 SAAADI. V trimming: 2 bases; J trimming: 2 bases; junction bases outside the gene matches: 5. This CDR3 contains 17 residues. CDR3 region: CASSENPTSGGQETQYF. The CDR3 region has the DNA TGCGCCAGCAGTGAGAACCCGACTAGCGGGGGGCAAGAGACCCAGTACTTC.

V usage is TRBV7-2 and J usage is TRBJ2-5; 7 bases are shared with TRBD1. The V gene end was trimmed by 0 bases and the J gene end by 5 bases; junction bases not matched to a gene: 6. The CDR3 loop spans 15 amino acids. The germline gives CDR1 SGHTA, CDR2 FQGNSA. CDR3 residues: CASSLAARGTETQYF. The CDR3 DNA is TGTGCCAGCAGCTTAGCTGCCAGGGGGACGGAGACCCAGTACTTC.

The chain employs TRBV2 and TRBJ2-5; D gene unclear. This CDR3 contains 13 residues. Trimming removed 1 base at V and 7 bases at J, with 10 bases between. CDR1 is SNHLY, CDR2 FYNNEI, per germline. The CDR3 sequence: CASSEGGIGTQYF. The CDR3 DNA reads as TGTGCCAGCAGTGAAGGTGGCATCGGGACCCAGTACTTC.

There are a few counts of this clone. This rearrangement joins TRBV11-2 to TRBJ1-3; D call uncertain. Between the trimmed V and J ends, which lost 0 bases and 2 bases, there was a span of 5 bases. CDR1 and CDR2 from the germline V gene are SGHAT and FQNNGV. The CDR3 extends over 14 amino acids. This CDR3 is CASSLERAGNTIYF. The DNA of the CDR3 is TGTGCCAGCAGCTTAGAGCGAGCTGGAAACACCATATATTTT.

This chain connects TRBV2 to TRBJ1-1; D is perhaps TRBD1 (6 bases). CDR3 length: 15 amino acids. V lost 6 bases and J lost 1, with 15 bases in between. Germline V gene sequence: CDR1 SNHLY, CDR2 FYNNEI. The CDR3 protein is CASSEPGQSNTEAFF. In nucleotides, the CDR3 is TGTGCCAGCAGCGAGCCGGGACAATCGAACACTGAAGCTTTCTTT.

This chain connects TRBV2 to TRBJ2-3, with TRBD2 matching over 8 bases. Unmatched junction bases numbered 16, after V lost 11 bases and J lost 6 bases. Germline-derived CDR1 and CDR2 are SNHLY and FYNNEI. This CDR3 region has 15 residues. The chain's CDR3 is CAGTPEREWVDTQYF. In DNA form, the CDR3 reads TGTGCCGGGACTCCAGAGCGGGAGTGGGTGGATACGCAGTATTTT.

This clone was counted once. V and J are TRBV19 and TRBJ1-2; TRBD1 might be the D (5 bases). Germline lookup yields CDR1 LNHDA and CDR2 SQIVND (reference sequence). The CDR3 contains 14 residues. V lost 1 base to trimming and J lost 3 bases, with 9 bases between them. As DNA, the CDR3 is TGTGCCAGTAGTATAGGGGGCGCGGACTATGGCTACACCTTC. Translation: CASSIGGADYGYTF.

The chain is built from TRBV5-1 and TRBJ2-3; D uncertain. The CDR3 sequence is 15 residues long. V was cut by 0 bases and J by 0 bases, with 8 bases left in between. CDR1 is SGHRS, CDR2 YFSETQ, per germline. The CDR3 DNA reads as TGCGCCAGCAGCTTGGAAATCTCCAGCACAGATACGCAGTATTTT. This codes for CASSLEISSTDTQYF.

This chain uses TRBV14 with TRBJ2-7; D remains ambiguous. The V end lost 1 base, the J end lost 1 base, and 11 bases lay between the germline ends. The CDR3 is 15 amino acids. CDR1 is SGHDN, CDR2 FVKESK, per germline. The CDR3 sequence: CASSQGAGYSYEQYF. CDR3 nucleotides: TGTGCCAGCAGCCAAGGCGCAGGCTATTCCTACGAGCAGTACTTC.

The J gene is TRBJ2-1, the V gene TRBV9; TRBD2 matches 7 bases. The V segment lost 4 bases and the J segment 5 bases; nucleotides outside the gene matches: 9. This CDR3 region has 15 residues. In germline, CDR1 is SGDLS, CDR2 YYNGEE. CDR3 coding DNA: TGTGCCAGCAGCCCCCTGGCGGGAGACAACAATGAGCAGTTCTTC. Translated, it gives CASSPLAGDNNEQFF.

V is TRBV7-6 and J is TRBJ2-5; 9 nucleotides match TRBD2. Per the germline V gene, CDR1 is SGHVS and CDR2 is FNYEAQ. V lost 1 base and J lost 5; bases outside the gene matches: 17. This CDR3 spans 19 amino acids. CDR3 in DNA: TGTGCCAGCAGCTTAGGGCTTGGGGGCAGACTAGCGGTGGTGGAGACCCAGTACTTC. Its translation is CASSLGLGGRLAVVETQYF.

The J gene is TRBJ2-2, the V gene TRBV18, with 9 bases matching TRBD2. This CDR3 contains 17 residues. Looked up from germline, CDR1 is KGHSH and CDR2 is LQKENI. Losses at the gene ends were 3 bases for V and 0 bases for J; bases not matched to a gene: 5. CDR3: CASSPTPSGTNTGELFF. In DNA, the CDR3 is TGTGCCAGCTCACCTACACCTAGCGGGACGAACACCGGGGAGCTGTTTTTT.

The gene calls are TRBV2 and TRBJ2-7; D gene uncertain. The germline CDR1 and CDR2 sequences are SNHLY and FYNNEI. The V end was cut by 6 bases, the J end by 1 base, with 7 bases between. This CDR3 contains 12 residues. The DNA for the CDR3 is TGTGCCAGCAGGATCGCGTCCTACGAGCAGTACGTC. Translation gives CASRIASYEQYV.

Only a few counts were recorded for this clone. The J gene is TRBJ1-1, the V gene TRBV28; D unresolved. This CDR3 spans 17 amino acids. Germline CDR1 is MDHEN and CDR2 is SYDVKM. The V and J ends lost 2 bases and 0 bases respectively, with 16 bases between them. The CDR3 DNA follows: TGTGCCAGCAGTTTACTCGGTACCGGACGGATGAACACTGAAGCTTTCTTT. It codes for CASSLLGTGRMNTEAFF. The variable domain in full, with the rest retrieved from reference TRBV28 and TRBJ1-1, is DVKVTQSSRYLVKRTGEKVFLECVQDMDHENMFWYRQDPGLGLRLIYFSYDVKMKEKGDIPEGYSVSREKKERFSLILESASTNQTSMYLCASSLLGTGRMNTEAFFGQGTRLTVV.

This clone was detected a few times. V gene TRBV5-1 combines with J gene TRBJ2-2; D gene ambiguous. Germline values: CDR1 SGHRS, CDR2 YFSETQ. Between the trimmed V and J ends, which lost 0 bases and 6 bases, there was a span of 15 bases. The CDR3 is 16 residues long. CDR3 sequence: CASSLETPGQSGELFF. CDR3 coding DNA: TGCGCCAGCAGCTTGGAGACACCCGGTCAATCCGGGGAGCTGTTTTTT.

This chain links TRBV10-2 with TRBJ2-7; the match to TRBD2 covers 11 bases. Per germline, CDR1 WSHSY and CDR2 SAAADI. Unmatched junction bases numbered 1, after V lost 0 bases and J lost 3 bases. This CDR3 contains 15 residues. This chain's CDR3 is CASSESGTSGYEQYF. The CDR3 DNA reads TGCGCCAGCAGTGAGTCCGGGACTAGCGGCTACGAGCAGTACTTC.

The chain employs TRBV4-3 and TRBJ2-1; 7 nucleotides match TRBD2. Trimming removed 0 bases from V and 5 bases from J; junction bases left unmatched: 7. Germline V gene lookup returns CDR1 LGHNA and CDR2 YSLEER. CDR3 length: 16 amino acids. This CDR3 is CASSQDLASGDNEQFF. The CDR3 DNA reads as TGCGCCAGCAGCCAAGATCTGGCTAGCGGAGACAATGAGCAGTTCTTC.

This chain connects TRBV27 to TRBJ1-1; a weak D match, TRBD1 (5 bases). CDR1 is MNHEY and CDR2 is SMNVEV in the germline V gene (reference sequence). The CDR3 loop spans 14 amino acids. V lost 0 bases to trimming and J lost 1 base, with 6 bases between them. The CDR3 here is CASSLSDRNTEAFF. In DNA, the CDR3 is TGTGCCAGCAGTTTATCTGACAGGAACACTGAAGCTTTCTTT.

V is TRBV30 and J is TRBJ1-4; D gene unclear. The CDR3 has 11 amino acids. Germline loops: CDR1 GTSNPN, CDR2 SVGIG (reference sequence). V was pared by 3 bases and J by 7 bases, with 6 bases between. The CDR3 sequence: CAWRVAEKLFF. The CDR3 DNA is TGTGCCTGGAGGGTGGCTGAAAAACTGTTTTTT.

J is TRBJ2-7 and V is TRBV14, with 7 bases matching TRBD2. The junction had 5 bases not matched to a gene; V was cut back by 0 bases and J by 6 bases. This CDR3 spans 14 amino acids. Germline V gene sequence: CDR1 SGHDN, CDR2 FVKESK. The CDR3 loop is CASSQDHSSGEQYV. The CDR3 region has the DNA TGTGCCAGCAGCCAAGATCATTCTAGCGGCGAGCAGTACGTC.